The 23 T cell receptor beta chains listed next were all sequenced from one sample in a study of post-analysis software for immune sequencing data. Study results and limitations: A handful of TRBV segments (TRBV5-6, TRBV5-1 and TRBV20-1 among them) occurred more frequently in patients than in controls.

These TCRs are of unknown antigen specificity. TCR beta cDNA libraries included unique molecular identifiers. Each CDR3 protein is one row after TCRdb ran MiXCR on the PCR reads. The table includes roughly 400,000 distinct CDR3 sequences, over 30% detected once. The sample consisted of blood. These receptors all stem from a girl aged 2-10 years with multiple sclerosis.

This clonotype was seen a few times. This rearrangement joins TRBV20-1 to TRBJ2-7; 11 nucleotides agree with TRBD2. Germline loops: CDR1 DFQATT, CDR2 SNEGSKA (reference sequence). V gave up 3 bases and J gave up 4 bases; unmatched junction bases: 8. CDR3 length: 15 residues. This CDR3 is CSARRLWTSGYEQYF. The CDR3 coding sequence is TGCAGTGCTAGGCGGCTATGGACTAGCGGGTACGAGCAGTACTTC.

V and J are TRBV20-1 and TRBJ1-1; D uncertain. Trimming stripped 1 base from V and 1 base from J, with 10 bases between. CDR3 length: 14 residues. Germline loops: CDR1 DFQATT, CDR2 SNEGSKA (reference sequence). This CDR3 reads CSARVGPWNTEAFF. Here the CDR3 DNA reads TGCAGTGCTAGAGTAGGTCCCTGGAACACTGAAGCTTTCTTT.

In DNA form, the CDR3 reads TGTGCCAGCAGCTTGACTAGCGGGGGGGCAAGAGATACGCAGTATTTT. It codes for CASSLTSGGARDTQYF. The chain has TRBV7-3 and TRBJ2-3, with TRBD2 matching over 14 bases. After removal of 3 bases from V and 5 bases from J, the junction contained 4 bases not matched to a gene. CDR1 is SGHTA and CDR2 is FQGTGA in the germline V gene. The CDR3 sequence is 16 residues long.

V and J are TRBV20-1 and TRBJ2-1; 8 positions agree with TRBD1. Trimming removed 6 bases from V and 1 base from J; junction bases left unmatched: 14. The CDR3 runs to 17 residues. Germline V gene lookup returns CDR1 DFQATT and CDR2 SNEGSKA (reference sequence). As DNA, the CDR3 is TGCAGTGCAAAAGGGACAGGCAGGGAGCAGTCCTACAATGAGCAGTTCTTC. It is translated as CSAKGTGREQSYNEQFF.

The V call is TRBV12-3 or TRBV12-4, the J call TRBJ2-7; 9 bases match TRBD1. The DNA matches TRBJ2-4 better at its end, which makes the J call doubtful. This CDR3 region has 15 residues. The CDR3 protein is CASSLQGAVENIQYF. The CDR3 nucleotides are TGTGCCAGCAGCTTACAGGGGGCCGTCGAAAACATTCAGTACTTC.

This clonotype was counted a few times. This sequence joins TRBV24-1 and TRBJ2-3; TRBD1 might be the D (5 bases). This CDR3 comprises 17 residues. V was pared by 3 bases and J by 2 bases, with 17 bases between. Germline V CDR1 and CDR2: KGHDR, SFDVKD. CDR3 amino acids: CATSDPARVGPTDTQYF. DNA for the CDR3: TGTGCCACCAGTGATCCTGCCCGGGTGGGGCCCACAGATACGCAGTATTTT.

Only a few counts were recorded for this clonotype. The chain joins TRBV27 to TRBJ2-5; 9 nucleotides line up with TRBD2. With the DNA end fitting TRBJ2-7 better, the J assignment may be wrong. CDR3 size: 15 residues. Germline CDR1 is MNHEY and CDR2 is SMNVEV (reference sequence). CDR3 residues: CASSLSAGGGYEQYF. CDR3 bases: TGTGCCAGCAGTTTATCAGCGGGAGGTGGGTACGAGCAGTACTTC.

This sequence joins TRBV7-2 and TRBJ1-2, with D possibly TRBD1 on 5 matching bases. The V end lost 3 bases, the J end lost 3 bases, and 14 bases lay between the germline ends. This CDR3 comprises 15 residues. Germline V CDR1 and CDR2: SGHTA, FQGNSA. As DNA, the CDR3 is TGTGCCAGCAGCTTCTCAAGGGGTCTCGACTATGGCTACACCTTC. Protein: CASSFSRGLDYGYTF.

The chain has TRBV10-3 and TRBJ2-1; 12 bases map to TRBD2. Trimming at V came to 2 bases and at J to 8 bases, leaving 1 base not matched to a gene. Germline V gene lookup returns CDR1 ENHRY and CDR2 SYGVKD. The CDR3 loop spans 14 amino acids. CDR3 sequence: CAISETSGGHEQFF. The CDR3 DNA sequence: TGTGCCATCAGTGAGACTAGCGGGGGGCATGAGCAGTTCTTC.

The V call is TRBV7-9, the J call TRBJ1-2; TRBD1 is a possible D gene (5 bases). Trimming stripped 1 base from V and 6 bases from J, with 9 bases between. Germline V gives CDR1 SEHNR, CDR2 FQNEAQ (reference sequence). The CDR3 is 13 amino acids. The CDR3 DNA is TGTGCCAGCAGCTTAGAGGGGCTCGATGGCTACACCTTC. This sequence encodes CASSLEGLDGYTF.

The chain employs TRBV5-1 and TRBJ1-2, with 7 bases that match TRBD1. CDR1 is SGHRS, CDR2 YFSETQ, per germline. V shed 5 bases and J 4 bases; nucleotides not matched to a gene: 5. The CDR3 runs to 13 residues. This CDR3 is CASSRNRGYGYTF. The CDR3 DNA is TGCGCCAGCAGTCGAAACAGGGGCTATGGCTACACCTTC. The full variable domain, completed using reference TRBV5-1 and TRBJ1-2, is KAGVTQTPRYLIKTRGQQVTLSCSPISGHRSVSWYQQTPGQGLQFLFEYFSETQRNKGNFPGRFSGRQFSNSRSEMNVSTLELGDSALYLCASSRNRGYGYTFGSGTRLTVV.

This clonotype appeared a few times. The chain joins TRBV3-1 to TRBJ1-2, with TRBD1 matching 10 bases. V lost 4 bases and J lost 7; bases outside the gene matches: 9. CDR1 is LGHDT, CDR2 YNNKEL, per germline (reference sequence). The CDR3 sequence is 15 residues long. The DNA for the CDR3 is TGTGCCAGCAGCCCGGACAGGGGGAGGTCGGGTGGCTACACCTTC. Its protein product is CASSPDRGRSGGYTF.

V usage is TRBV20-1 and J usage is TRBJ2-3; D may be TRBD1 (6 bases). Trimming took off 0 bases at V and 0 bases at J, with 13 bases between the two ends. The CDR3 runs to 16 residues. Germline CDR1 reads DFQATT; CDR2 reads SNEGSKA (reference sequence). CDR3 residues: CSARDLGGSSTDTQYF. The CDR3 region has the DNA TGCAGTGCTAGAGATCTAGGGGGATCTAGCACAGATACGCAGTATTTT.

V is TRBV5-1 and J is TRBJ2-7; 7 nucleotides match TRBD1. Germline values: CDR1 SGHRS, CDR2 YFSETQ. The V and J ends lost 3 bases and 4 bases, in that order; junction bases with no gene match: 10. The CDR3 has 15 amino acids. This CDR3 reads CASSSKGTDDYEQYF. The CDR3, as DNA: TGCGCCAGCAGCTCCAAAGGGACAGACGATTACGAGCAGTACTTC.

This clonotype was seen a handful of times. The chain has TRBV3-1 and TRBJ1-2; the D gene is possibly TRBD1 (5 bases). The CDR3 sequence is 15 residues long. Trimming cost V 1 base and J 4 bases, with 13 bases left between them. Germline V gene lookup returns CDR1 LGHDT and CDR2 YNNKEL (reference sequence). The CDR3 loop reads CASSQGQRGLYGYTF. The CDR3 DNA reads TGTGCCAGCAGCCAAGGGCAGAGGGGACTCTATGGCTACACCTTC.

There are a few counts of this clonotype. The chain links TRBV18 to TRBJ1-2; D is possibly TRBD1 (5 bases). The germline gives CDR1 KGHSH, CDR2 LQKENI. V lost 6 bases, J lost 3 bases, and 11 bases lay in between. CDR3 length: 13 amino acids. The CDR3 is CASSRDVDYGYTF. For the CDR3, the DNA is TGTGCCAGCTCCCGGGACGTGGACTATGGCTACACCTTC.

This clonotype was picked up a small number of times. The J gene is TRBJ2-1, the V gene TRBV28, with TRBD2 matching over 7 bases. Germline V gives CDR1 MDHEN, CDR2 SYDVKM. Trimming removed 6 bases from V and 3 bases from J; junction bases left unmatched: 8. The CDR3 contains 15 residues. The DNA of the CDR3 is TGTGCCAGCAGACCTTGGCGGGAGAACTACAATGAGCAGTTCTTC. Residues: CASRPWRENYNEQFF.

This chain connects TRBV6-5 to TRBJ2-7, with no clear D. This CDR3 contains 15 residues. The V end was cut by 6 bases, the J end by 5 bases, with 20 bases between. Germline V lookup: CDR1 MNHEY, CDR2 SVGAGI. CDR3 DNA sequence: TGTGCCAGCAGGCCCGGGTTTGTTACAATTAACGAGCAGTACTTC. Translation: CASRPGFVTINEQYF.

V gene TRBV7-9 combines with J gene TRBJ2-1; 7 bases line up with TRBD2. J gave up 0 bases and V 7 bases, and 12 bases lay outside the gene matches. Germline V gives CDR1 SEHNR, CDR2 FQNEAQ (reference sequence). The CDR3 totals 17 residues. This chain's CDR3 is CASIPRGGGSSYNEQFF. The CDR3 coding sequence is TGTGCCAGCATCCCGCGGGGCGGGGGTAGCTCCTACAATGAGCAGTTCTTC.

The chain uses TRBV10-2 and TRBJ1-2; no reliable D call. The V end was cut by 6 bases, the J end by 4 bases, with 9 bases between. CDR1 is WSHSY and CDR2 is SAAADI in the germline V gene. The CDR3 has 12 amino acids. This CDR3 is CASRPAGYGYTF. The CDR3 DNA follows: TGCGCCAGCAGACCCGCAGGCTATGGCTACACCTTC.

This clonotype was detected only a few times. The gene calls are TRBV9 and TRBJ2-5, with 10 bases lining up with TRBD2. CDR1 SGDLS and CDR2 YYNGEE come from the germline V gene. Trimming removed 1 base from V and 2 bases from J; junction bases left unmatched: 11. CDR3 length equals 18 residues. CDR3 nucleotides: TGTGCCAGCAGCGTAACCGGCATGGGACTAGCGACTCAAGAGACCCAGTACTTC. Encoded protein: CASSVTGMGLATQETQYF.

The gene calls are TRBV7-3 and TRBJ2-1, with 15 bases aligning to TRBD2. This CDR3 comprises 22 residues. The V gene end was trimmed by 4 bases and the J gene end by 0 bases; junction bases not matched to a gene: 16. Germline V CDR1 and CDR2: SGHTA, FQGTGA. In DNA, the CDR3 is TGTGCCAGCAGCTCTCCCGGGACTAGCGGGAGGAGCCCCCTCAGCTCCTACAATGAGCAGTTCTTC. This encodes CASSSPGTSGRSPLSSYNEQFF.

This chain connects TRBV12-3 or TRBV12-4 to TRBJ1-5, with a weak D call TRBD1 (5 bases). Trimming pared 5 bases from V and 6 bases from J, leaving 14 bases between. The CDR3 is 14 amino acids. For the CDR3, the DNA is TGTGCCAGCAGTGCCCAGGGATCCGTTCAGCCCCAGCATTTT. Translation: CASSAQGSVQPQHF.